These 10 T cell receptor beta chains came from one sample sequenced in a study of shared clonotypes between healthy human individuals. The assay was immunoSEQ multiplex PCR, and TCRdb's table has in-frame clones only and misses some. The sample carries over a million clones, approximately 72% recorded once. The sequenced material came from memory CD4+ T cells sorted from blood. Regarding subset: CD45RA-negative fraction. These receptors all stem from a man between 18 and 35 years old in good health.

The V and J genes are TRBV28 and TRBJ2-5; the match to TRBD2 covers 11 bases. The CDR3 extends over 14 amino acids. Germline loops: CDR1 MDHEN, CDR2 SYDVKM. Trimming at V came to 8 bases and at J to 7 bases, leaving 9 bases not matched to a gene. The CDR3 spells CASGRLAGSGTQYF. In DNA, the CDR3 is TGTGCCAGCGGGCGACTAGCGGGGTCAGGGACCCAGTACTTC. Complete variable domain (other parts from reference TRBV28 and TRBJ2-5): DVKVTQSSRYLVKRTGEKVFLECVQDMDHENMFWYRQDPGLGLRLIYFSYDVKMKEKGDIPEGYSVSREKKERFSLILESASTNQTSMYLCASGRLAGSGTQYFGPGTRLLVL.

This sequence joins TRBV5-1 and TRBJ2-5; 7 positions match TRBD1. Per germline, CDR1 SGHRS and CDR2 YFSETQ. The J segment lost 5 bases and the V segment lost 0 bases, leaving 7 bases of the junction unmatched. This CDR3 has 15 residues. The CDR3 region has the DNA TGCGCCAGCAGCTTGGGACAGGGTCCCCGGGAGACCCAGTACTTC. Translated: CASSLGQGPRETQYF. The whole variable domain, filled in from reference TRBV5-1 and TRBJ2-5, reads KAGVTQTPRYLIKTRGQQVTLSCSPISGHRSVSWYQQTPGQGLQFLFEYFSETQRNKGNFPGRFSGRQFSNSRSEMNVSTLELGDSALYLCASSLGQGPRETQYFGPGTRLLVL.

This clone was observed a few times. The rearrangement links TRBV4-1 to TRBJ1-6; D perhaps matches TRBD1 (5 bases). Looked up from germline, CDR1 is MGHRA and CDR2 is YSYEKL. Trimming removed 2 bases from V and 6 bases from J, with 11 bases in between. The CDR3 is made up of 15 amino acids. The CDR3 nucleotides are TGCGCCAGCAGCCAACCCGGGGGGGTTAATTCACCCCTCCACTTT. It is translated as CASSQPGGVNSPLHF.

The chain recombines TRBV7-2 with TRBJ1-5; unclear D gene. CDR1 is SGHTA and CDR2 is FQGNSA in the germline V gene. V lost 3 bases, J lost 5 bases, and 8 bases lay in between. This CDR3 comprises 13 residues. As DNA, the CDR3 is TGTGCCAGCAGCTTGAAGGTCGATCAGCCCCAGCATTTT. Protein sequence: CASSLKVDQPQHF. Drawing the rest from reference TRBV7-2 and TRBJ1-5, the complete variable domain is GAGVSQSPSNKVTEKGKDVELRCDPISGHTALYWYRQSLGQGLEFLIYFQGNSAPDKSGLPSDRFSAERTGGSVSTLTIQRTQQEDSAVYLCASSLKVDQPQHFGDGTRLSIL.

Written as DNA, the CDR3 is TGTGCCAGCAGCTTAGGGCAAGTAAACACCGGGGAGCTGTTTTTT. This codes for CASSLGQVNTGELFF. The chain combines TRBV7-9 with TRBJ2-2; the D is unclear. Germline assignment: CDR1 SEHNR and CDR2 FQNEAQ (reference sequence). V was pared by 1 base and J by 2 bases, with 8 bases between. This CDR3 has 15 amino acids.

This clone was detected a few times. The J gene is TRBJ1-4, the V gene TRBV2, with 8 positions matching TRBD1. This CDR3 contains 14 residues. The trim removed 4 bases at V and 5 bases at J, leaving 3 bases unmatched. Germline-derived CDR1 and CDR2 are SNHLY and FYNNEI. Written as DNA, the CDR3 is TGTGCCAGCAGTGGGCGACAGGGGAATGAAAAACTGTTTTTT. As protein: CASSGRQGNEKLFF.

This clone was seen only a few times. This sequence joins TRBV5-1 and TRBJ2-3, with D hard to call. Germline loops: CDR1 SGHRS, CDR2 YFSETQ. Between the trimmed V and J ends, which lost 0 bases and 0 bases, there was a span of 11 bases. The CDR3 has 16 amino acids. CDR3 sequence (DNA): TGCGCCAGCAGCTTGGGGACCTTCTCTAGCACAGATACGCAGTATTTT. Protein product: CASSLGTFSSTDTQYF.

The V and J genes are TRBV9 and TRBJ2-7; possible D gene TRBD1, 6 bases. Trimming took 4 bases from V and 0 from J, leaving 11 bases between them. This CDR3 has 14 amino acids. CDR1 and CDR2 from the germline V gene are SGDLS and YYNGEE. CDR3 in amino acids: CASSLQGHSYEQYF. The CDR3 DNA is TGTGCCAGCAGCTTACAGGGACACTCCTACGAGCAGTACTTC.

The chain couples TRBV5-1 to TRBJ2-1; unclear D gene. V was cut by 1 base and J by 2 bases, with 10 bases left in between. CDR1 SGHRS and CDR2 YFSETQ come from the germline V gene. This CDR3 is 15 amino acids long. The CDR3 spells CASSLRAGTYNEQFF. The CDR3 DNA is TGCGCCAGCAGCTTGCGGGCCGGTACCTACAATGAGCAGTTCTTC.

The gene calls are TRBV9 and TRBJ2-1; a possible D gene is TRBD2 (7 bases). Trimming shortened V by 4 bases and J by 4 bases, and 21 bases separated the two germline ends. Germline CDR1 and CDR2: SGDLS and YYNGEE. CDR3 length: 17 amino acids. CDR3 nucleotide sequence: TGTGCCAGCAGCCCGTACGGGGGCGGGGGCCTTTACAATGAGCAGTTCTTC. Protein: CASSPYGGGGLYNEQFF.